The entry below gives a single TCR beta chain sequence along with its context. The antigen is undetermined. This specimen comes from a study of OX40 agonist ivuxolimab in advanced cancers. Points from the study as a whole: Clones of CD4+ and CD8+ blood T cells grew by week 6 at doses of 0.1 to 3.0 mg/kg. No antigen was identified for the clonally expanded peripheral T cells.

With 3 bases removed from V and 0 bases from J, the gap between germline ends came to 9 bases. Germline CDR1 and CDR2: LNHDA and SQIVND (reference sequence). This CDR3 comprises 15 residues. Researchers took blood at baseline, on cycle 4 day 1, and on cycle 7 day 1. Method: immunoSEQ multiplex PCR; TCRdb's copy keeps in-frame clones and lacks some. The table includes 95,000 to 150,000 clones, roughly 93% detected once. This sequence was found in an adult with an advanced solid tumor such as melanoma, head and neck, liver or kidney cancer. Sequences were derived from CD4+ or CD8+ T cells sorted from blood, sampled in a trial of the OX40 agonist ivuxolimab. The chain couples TRBV19 to TRBJ1-5, with no clear D. CDR3 DNA sequence: TGTGCCAGTAGTATGGTGCAGATTAGCAATCAGCCCCAGCATTTT. Translated: CASSMVQISNQPQHF.